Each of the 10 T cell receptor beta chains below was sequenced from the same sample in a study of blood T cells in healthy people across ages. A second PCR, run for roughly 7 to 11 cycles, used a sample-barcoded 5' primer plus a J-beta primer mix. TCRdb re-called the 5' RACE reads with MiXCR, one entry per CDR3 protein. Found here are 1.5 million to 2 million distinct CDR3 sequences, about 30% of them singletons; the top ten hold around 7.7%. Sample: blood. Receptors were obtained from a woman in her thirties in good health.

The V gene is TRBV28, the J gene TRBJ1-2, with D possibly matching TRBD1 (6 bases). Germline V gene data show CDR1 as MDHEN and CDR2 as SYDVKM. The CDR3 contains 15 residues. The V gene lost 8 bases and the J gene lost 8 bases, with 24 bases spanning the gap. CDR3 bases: TGTGCCAGCTGTTCACAGGGTTCTAGTATAAACGGCTACACCTTC. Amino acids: CASCSQGSSINGYTF.

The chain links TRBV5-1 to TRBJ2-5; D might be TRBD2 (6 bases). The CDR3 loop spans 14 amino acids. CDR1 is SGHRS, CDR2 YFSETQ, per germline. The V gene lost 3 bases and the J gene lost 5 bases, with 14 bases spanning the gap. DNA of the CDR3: TGCGCCAGCAGCTGGTACGGGGGAGAGGAGACCCAGTACTTC. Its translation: CASSWYGGEETQYF. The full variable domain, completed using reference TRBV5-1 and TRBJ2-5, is KAGVTQTPRYLIKTRGQQVTLSCSPISGHRSVSWYQQTPGQGLQFLFEYFSETQRNKGNFPGRFSGRQFSNSRSEMNVSTLELGDSALYLCASSWYGGEETQYFGPGTRLLVL.

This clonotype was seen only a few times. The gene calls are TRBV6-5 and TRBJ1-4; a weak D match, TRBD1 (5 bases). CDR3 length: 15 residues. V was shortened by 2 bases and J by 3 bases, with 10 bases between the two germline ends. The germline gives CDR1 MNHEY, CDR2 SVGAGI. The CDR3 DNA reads TGTGCCAGCAGTTACGGGGGGAGTGCTAATGAAAAACTGTTTTTT. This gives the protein CASSYGGSANEKLFF.

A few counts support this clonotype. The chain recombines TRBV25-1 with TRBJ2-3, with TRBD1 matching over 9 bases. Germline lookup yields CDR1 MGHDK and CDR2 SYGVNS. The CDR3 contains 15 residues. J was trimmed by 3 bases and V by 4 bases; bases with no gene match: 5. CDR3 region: CASSGQDRGTDTQYF. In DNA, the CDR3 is TGTGCCAGCAGTGGGCAGGACAGGGGAACAGATACGCAGTATTTT. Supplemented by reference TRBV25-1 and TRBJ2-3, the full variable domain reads EADIYQTPRYLVIGTGKKITLECSQTMGHDKMYWYQQDPGMELHLIHYSYGVNSTEKGDLSSESTVSRIRTEHFPLTLESARPSHTSQYLCASSGQDRGTDTQYFGPGTRLTVL.

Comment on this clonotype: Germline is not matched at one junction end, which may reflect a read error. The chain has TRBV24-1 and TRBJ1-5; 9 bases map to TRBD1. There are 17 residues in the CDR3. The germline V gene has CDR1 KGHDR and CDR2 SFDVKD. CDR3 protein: CATSDSTGGFSNQLQHF. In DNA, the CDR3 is TGTGCCACCAGTGATTCCACAGGGGGCTTTAGCAATCAGCTCCAGCATTTT.

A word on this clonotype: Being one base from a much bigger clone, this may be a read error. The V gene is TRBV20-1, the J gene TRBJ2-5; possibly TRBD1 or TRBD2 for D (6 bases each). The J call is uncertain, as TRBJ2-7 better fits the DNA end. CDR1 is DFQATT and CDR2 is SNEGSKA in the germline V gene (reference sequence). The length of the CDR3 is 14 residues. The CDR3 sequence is CSAREGGNPYEQYF. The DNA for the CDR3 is TGCAGTGCTAGAGAAGGGGGGAACCCCTACGAGCAGTACTTC.

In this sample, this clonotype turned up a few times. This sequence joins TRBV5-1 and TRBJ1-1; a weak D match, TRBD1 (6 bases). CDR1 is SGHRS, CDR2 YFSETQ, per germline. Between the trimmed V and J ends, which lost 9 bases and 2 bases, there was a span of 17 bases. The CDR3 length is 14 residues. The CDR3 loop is CATTEGGVNTEAFF. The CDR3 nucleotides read TGCGCCACCACCGAGGGGGGGGTAAACACTGAAGCTTTCTTT.

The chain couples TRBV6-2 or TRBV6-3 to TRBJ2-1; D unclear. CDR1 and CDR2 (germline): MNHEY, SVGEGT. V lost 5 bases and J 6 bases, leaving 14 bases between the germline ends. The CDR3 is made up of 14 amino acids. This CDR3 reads CASSTGSPSNEQFF. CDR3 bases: TGTGCCAGCAGTACCGGGTCCCCATCCAATGAGCAGTTCTTC.

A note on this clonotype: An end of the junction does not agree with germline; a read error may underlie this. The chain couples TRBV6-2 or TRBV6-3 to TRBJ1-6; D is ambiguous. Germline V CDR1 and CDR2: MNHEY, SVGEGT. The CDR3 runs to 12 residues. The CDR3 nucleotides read TGTGCCAGCAGCACCGTTAATTCACCCCCCCACTTT. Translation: CASSTVNSPPHF.

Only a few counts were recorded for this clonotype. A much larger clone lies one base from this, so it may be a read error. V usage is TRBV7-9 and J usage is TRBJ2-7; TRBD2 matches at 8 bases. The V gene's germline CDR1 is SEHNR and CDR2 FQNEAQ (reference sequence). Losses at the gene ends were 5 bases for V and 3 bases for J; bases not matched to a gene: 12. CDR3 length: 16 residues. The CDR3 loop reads CASSPTWVAGSYEQYF. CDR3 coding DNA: TGTGCCAGCAGCCCCACTTGGGTAGCGGGGAGCTACGAGCAGTACTTC.